Below, one T cell receptor (beta chain) is given with its context. This CDR3 region has 11 residues. Per the germline V gene, CDR1 is MGHDK and CDR2 is SYGVNS. V was trimmed by 5 bases and J by 11 bases, leaving 7 bases between them. Using immunoSEQ multiplex PCR, the repertoire was profiled, and TCRdb retains in-frame clones only, with some absent. The data show 72,000 or so clones, around 87% seen once. This sample was included in a study of OX40 agonist ivuxolimab in advanced cancers. The chain is built from TRBV25-1 and TRBJ2-6; D unclear. The sequence came from an adult with an advanced solid tumor such as melanoma, head and neck, liver or kidney cancer. Specimen: CD4+ or CD8+ T cells sorted from blood, collected in a trial of the OX40 agonist ivuxolimab. This chain's CDR3 is CASSPADVLTF. CDR3 bases: TGTGCCAGCAGTCCCGCAGACGTCCTGACTTTC.